The 30 T cell receptor beta chains below come from one sample, sequenced in a study of T cells in Graves' hyperthyroidism and ophthalmopathy. TCR beta CDR3 regions were amplified from RNA transcripts. TCR CDR3 underwent first-round RT-PCR with the HTBI primer set. MiXCR, run by TCRdb on the multiplex PCR reads, gives a single entry per CDR3 protein. The top ten clones hold roughly 50% of a sample with around 490,000 distinct CDR3 sequences, around 20% of them seen once. The sequenced sample was blood. The receptor source for this set is a man aged 35-49 years with Graves' ophthalmopathy.

This clonotype was detected many times. The rearrangement joins TRBV10-3 to TRBJ2-7, with 7 bases fitting TRBD2. V shed 10 bases, J shed 0 bases, and the junction held 3 bases outside the gene matches. Germline assignment: CDR1 ENHRY and CDR2 SYGVKD. The length of the CDR3 is 12 residues. The CDR3 nucleotides are TGTGCCAACCTAGCGGTCTCCTACGAGCAGTACTTC. Encoded protein: CANLAVSYEQYF.

Many counts were recorded for this clonotype. This chain connects TRBV5-1 to TRBJ1-2; D is possibly TRBD1 (6 bases). Trimming cost V 3 bases and J 0 bases, with 9 bases left between them. The CDR3 has 14 amino acids. Germline V gene sequence: CDR1 SGHRS, CDR2 YFSETQ. Here the CDR3 reads CASSSGQSNYGYTF. CDR3 coding DNA: TGCGCCAGCAGCTCGGGACAATCTAACTATGGCTACACCTTC.

There are a few counts of this clonotype. This chain connects TRBV20-1 to TRBJ2-2, with D possibly TRBD1 on 5 matching bases. The germline gives CDR1 DFQATT, CDR2 SNEGSKA (reference sequence). V was trimmed by 5 bases and J by 2 bases, leaving 15 bases between them. The CDR3 contains 15 residues. CDR3 bases: TGCAGTGCTCTACCGATTGACAGAAACACCGGGGAGCTGTTTTTT. Translated, it gives CSALPIDRNTGELFF.

This clonotype was seen at least ten times. In nucleotides, the CDR3 is TGCGCCAGCAGCGCCGGGACTAGCGGGGGGTCGAGCTCCTACAATGAGCAGTTCTTC. Translated: CASSAGTSGGSSSYNEQFF. The V gene is TRBV5-1, the J gene TRBJ2-1, with 15 nucleotides matching TRBD2. Germline CDR1 reads SGHRS; CDR2 reads YFSETQ. The CDR3 spans 19 residues. V lost 4 bases to trimming and J lost 0 bases; unmatched junction nucleotides: 8.

V is TRBV20-1 and J is TRBJ2-5; no firm D call. The V end was cut by 6 bases, the J end by 2 bases, with 7 bases between. There are 11 residues in the CDR3. Germline V gene sequence: CDR1 DFQATT, CDR2 SNEGSKA (reference sequence). CDR3 sequence: CSATQQETQYF. The CDR3 DNA reads as TGCAGTGCCACCCAACAAGAGACCCAGTACTTC.

This clonotype was observed a few times. A much larger clone differs from this one at a single base, so this may be a read error. The chain uses TRBV13 and TRBJ2-1; TRBD1 matches 7 bases. With 3 bases clipped from V and 6 bases from J, the junction kept 2 bases outside the gene matches. Germline V lookup: CDR1 PRHDT, CDR2 FYEKMQ (reference sequence). The CDR3 is 13 amino acids. CDR3: CASSFGDSNEQFF. CDR3 DNA sequence: TGTGCCAGCAGCTTTGGGGACAGCAATGAGCAGTTCTTC. Variable domain in full (rest from reference TRBV13 and TRBJ2-1): AAGVIQSPRHLIKEKRETATLKCYPIPRHDTVYWYQQGPGQDPQFLISFYEKMQSDKGSIPDRFSAQQFSDYHSELNMSSLELGDSALYFCASSFGDSNEQFFGPGTRLTVL.

The chain carries TRBV28 and TRBJ1-1, with TRBD1 matching over 11 bases. The CDR3 runs 14 residues. Germline values: CDR1 MDHEN, CDR2 SYDVKM. The J segment lost 7 bases and the V segment lost 4 bases, leaving 5 bases of the junction unmatched. DNA of the CDR3: TGTGCCAGCAGTTCGGGGGGGACAGGGGGTGAAGCTTTCTTT. Amino acids: CASSSGGTGGEAFF.

With respect to this clonotype: A much larger clone lies one base from this, so it may be a read error. This chain joins TRBV28 and TRBJ1-5, with 7 bases matching TRBD1. CDR1 and CDR2 (germline): MDHEN, SYDVKM. This CDR3 contains 17 residues. The CDR3 DNA sequence: TGTGCCAGCAGCCCGGGACAGTCCTCGCATAGCAATCAGCCCCGGCATTTT. This sequence encodes CASSPGQSSHSNQPRHF.

The J gene is TRBJ1-1, the V gene TRBV5-1; 7 bases are a match to TRBD1. From germline, CDR1 is SGHRS and CDR2 YFSETQ. CDR3 size: 14 residues. Trimming cost V 4 bases and J 5 bases; bases outside gene matches: 8. The CDR3 DNA reads TGCGCCAGCAGCATTATTCCAGGGGGGACTGAAGCTTTCTTT. It translates to CASSIIPGGTEAFF.

This clonotype has ten or more counts. The chain uses TRBV20-1 and TRBJ1-5; D ambiguous. The CDR3 runs to 14 residues. Between the trimmed V and J ends, which lost 0 bases and 1 base, there was a span of 7 bases. The germline gives CDR1 DFQATT, CDR2 SNEGSKA (reference sequence). CDR3 nucleotide sequence: TGCAGTGCTAGAGAGGATGTGAGCAATCAGCCCCAGCATTTT. It specifies CSAREDVSNQPQHF.

The chain has TRBV7-9 and TRBJ1-1, with D possibly being TRBD1 (5 bases). Trimming took 4 bases from V and 10 from J, leaving 13 bases between them. CDR1 is SEHNR and CDR2 is FQNEAQ in the germline V gene (reference sequence). The CDR3 contains 12 residues. CDR3 in DNA: TGTGCCAGCAGCTCGAGGGGTTTAGGAGCTTTCTTT. This gives the protein CASSSRGLGAFF.

The sample holds a few counts of this clonotype. CDR3 residues: CASSQVSDHNEQFF. In DNA form, the CDR3 reads TGCGCCAGCAGCCAAGTTTCTGACCACAATGAGCAGTTCTTC. The rearrangement links TRBV4-3 to TRBJ2-1; unclear D gene. The CDR3 sequence is 14 residues long. Germline CDR1 is LGHNA and CDR2 is YSLEER. Trimming cost V 1 base and J 5 bases, with 9 bases left between them.

The chain employs TRBV14 and TRBJ1-2; D gene uncertain. Looked up from germline, CDR1 is SGHDN and CDR2 is FVKESK. V was cut by 1 base and J by 8 bases, with 26 bases left in between. The CDR3 is made up of 18 amino acids. CDR3 DNA: TGTGCCAGCAGCCAAGTCTCGATCCCGGTACCCCCCTTGACCGGCTACACCTTC. Its protein product is CASSQVSIPVPPLTGYTF. The variable domain in full, with the rest retrieved from reference TRBV14 and TRBJ1-2, is EAGVTQFPSHSVIEKGQTVTLRCDPISGHDNLYWYRRVMGKEIKFLLHFVKESKQDESGMPNNRFLAERTGGTYSTLKVQPAELEDSGVYFCASSQVSIPVPPLTGYTFGSGTRLTVV.

This clonotype was observed at least ten times. A junction end diverges from the germline sequence, so it may reflect a read error. CDR3 DNA sequence: TGTGCCAGCAGGGAAGACAGGCTTAATCAGCCCCAGCATTTT. As protein: CASREDRLNQPQHF. The chain links TRBV6-1 to TRBJ1-5; TRBD1 is a possible D gene (6 bases). The CDR3 spans 14 residues. Per the germline V gene, CDR1 is MNHNS and CDR2 is SASEGT.

V usage is TRBV7-8 and J usage is TRBJ1-5; weak D call: TRBD1 (6 bases). CDR1 SGHVS and CDR2 FQNEAQ come from the germline V gene. The length of the CDR3 is 14 residues. V was cut by 1 base and J by 6 bases, with 10 bases left in between. The DNA of the CDR3 is TGTGCCAGCAGCTTAGAGACAGGTTTTCAGCCCCAGCATTTT. Protein sequence: CASSLETGFQPQHF.

The chain combines TRBV7-9 with TRBJ2-5, with 11 bases fitting TRBD2. This CDR3 comprises 15 residues. In germline, CDR1 is SEHNR, CDR2 FQNEAQ (reference sequence). V dropped 7 bases and J dropped 3; count of bases not matched to a gene: 7. The CDR3 DNA follows: TGTGCCAGCACCTATAGCGGGGGGGCGGAAGAGACCCAGTACTTC. Protein: CASTYSGGAEETQYF.

The chain employs TRBV27 and TRBJ2-3, with 15 bases matching TRBD2. The CDR3 is 19 residues long. The germline V gene encodes CDR1 MNHEY and CDR2 SMNVEV (reference sequence). Trimming removed 4 bases from V and 1 base from J; junction bases left unmatched: 9. CDR3 in DNA: TGTGCCAGCAGTTCTTGGACTAGCGGGAGGGCCGTCGGCACAGATACGCAGTATTTT. Protein: CASSSWTSGRAVGTDTQYF.

This clonotype was counted a few times. V gene TRBV20-1 combines with J gene TRBJ2-3; D is unresolved. The CDR3 extends over 15 amino acids. V gave up 0 bases and J gave up 0 bases, with 10 bases separating them. The V gene's germline CDR1 is DFQATT and CDR2 SNEGSKA (reference sequence). The CDR3 reads CSAREPTASTDTQYF. The CDR3 DNA follows: TGCAGTGCTAGAGAGCCTACCGCTAGCACAGATACGCAGTATTTT.

CDR3 nucleotide sequence: TGCGCCAGCAGCTTGGGGGGACACGTAAACCAAGAGACCCAGTACTTC. Its translation: CASSLGGHVNQETQYF. The chain couples TRBV5-1 to TRBJ2-5; D might be TRBD1 (6 bases). The CDR3 contains 16 residues. The V end lost 0 bases, the J end lost 0 bases, and 12 bases lay between the germline ends. Germline lookup yields CDR1 SGHRS and CDR2 YFSETQ.

A few counts support this clonotype. The chain carries TRBV20-1 and TRBJ2-7; 10 nucleotides line up with TRBD1. The CDR3 has 13 residues. Unmatched junction bases numbered 4, after V lost 4 bases and J lost 4 bases. The V gene's germline CDR1 is DFQATT and CDR2 SNEGSKA (reference sequence). The CDR3 loop is CSATDRGLYEQYF. In nucleotides, the CDR3 is TGCAGTGCTACCGACAGGGGGCTGTACGAGCAGTACTTC.

The V gene is TRBV4-3, the J gene TRBJ2-1; TRBD2 matches 9 bases. Trimming at V came to 4 bases and at J to 7 bases, leaving 14 bases not matched to a gene. The CDR3 totals 17 residues. Germline V lookup: CDR1 LGHNA, CDR2 YSLEER. CDR3 protein: CASSRSGSGGPKNEQFF. As DNA, the CDR3 is TGCGCCAGCAGCCGGTCGGGTAGCGGGGGCCCGAAGAATGAGCAGTTCTTC.

This clonotype was counted once. The chain links TRBV12-3 or TRBV12-4 to TRBJ2-5; 15 nucleotides line up with TRBD2. The length of the CDR3 is 17 residues. The V and J ends lost 1 base and 5 bases, in that order; junction bases with no gene match: 5. The CDR3 region is CASSLGTSGGARETQYF. CDR3 in DNA: TGTGCCAGCAGTTTAGGGACTAGCGGGGGGGCCCGTGAGACCCAGTACTTC.

This clonotype has just a few counts. V gene TRBV5-1 combines with J gene TRBJ2-1, with a weak D call TRBD1 (6 bases). Trimming left V 4 bases short and J 1 base short, with 12 bases between. The CDR3 is made up of 15 amino acids. Per the germline V gene, CDR1 is SGHRS and CDR2 is YFSETQ. The CDR3 is CASSPTTGSYNEQFF. As DNA, the CDR3 is TGCGCCAGCAGCCCAACGACAGGTTCCTACAATGAGCAGTTCTTC.

The rearrangement uses TRBV6-1 and TRBJ2-7; D is unclear. Germline V gene data show CDR1 as MNHNS and CDR2 as SASEGT. The CDR3 extends over 12 amino acids. Deletions cut 6 bases from V and 5 bases from J, with 11 bases between. Here the CDR3 reads CASRAPGHEQYF. The DNA of the CDR3 is TGTGCCAGCAGAGCCCCGGGCCACGAGCAGTACTTC.

This clonotype was counted a few times. This chain connects TRBV27 to TRBJ2-7; 7 bases match TRBD1. The CDR3 contains 15 residues. J gave up 2 bases and V 6 bases, and 10 bases lay outside the gene matches. Per germline, CDR1 MNHEY and CDR2 SMNVEV (reference sequence). CDR3 bases: TGTGCCAGCAGGAAAATGACAGGGCACCCCTACGAGCAGTACTTC. Its protein is CASRKMTGHPYEQYF.

The table lists this clonotype with a few counts. The gene calls are TRBV6-5 and TRBJ2-7, with a tentative D call TRBD1 (6 bases). The germline V and J ends were trimmed by 2 bases and 6 bases, with 20 bases remaining between them. This CDR3 is built from 16 residues. The germline V gene has CDR1 MNHEY and CDR2 SVGAGI. The chain's CDR3 is CASSYPGARGPLEQYF. Here the CDR3 DNA reads TGTGCCAGCAGTTACCCCGGGGCCAGGGGCCCACTCGAGCAGTACTTC.

Only a few counts were recorded for this clonotype. The rearrangement joins TRBV6-1 to TRBJ2-7; TRBD1 aligns across 7 bases. V dropped 3 bases and J dropped 3; count of bases not matched to a gene: 5. Germline lookup yields CDR1 MNHNS and CDR2 SASEGT. The CDR3 runs 14 residues. In DNA form, the CDR3 reads TGTGCCAGCAGTGAGTCGACAGGGAGCTACGAGCAGTACTTC. It specifies CASSESTGSYEQYF.

This clonotype has at least ten counts. The chain employs TRBV28 and TRBJ1-4, with D perhaps matching TRBD1 (5 bases). V lost 1 base to trimming and J lost 7 bases, with 16 bases between them. Germline V gene data show CDR1 as MDHEN and CDR2 as SYDVKM. The CDR3 length is 16 residues. CDR3 coding DNA: TGTGCCAGCAGTTTATTACAGGCGGTCCCTGCTGAAAAACTGTTTTTT. This sequence encodes CASSLLQAVPAEKLFF.

The J gene is TRBJ2-4, the V gene TRBV3-1, with a weak D call TRBD2 (5 bases). The CDR3 has 16 amino acids. The germline V gene encodes CDR1 LGHDT and CDR2 YNNKEL (reference sequence). Deletions cut 1 base from V and 8 bases from J, with 18 bases between. The chain's CDR3 is CASSQGPPAVQDIQYF. Written as DNA, the CDR3 is TGTGCCAGCAGCCAAGGTCCCCCAGCGGTCCAGGACATTCAGTACTTC.

The chain uses TRBV15 and TRBJ1-2; D possibly corresponds to TRBD1 (5 bases). V was trimmed by 0 bases and J by 4 bases, leaving 12 bases between them. CDR1 LNHNV and CDR2 YYDKDF come from the germline V gene (reference sequence). The CDR3 contains 15 residues. CDR3 sequence: CATSRDRGGFYGYTF. CDR3 nucleotides: TGTGCCACCAGCAGAGACCGGGGCGGATTCTATGGCTACACCTTC.